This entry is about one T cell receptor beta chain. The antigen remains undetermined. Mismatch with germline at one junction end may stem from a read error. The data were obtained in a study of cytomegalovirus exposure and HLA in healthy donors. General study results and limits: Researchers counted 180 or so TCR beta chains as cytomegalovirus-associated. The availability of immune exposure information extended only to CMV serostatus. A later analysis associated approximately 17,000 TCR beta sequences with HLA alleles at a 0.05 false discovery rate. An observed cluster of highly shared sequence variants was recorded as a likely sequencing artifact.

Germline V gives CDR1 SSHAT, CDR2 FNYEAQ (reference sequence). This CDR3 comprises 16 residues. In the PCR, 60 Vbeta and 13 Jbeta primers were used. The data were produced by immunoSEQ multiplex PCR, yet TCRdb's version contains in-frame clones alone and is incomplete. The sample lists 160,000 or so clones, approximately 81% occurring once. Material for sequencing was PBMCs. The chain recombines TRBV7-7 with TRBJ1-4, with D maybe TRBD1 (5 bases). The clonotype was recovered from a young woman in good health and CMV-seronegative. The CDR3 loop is CASSPGWGGRNEKLFF. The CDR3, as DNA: TGTGCTAGCAGCCCCGGCTGGGGCGGCCGTAATGAAAAACTGTTTTTT. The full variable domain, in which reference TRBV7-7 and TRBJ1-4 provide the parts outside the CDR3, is GAGVSQSPRYKVTKRGQDVTLRCDPISSHATLYWYQQALGQGPEFLTYFNYEAQPDKSGLPSDRFSAERPEGSISTLTIQRTEQRDSAMYRCASSPGWGGRNEKLFFGSGTQLSVL.